This TCR beta chain was documented in a study of T-cell reconstitution after alpha-beta-depleted transplantation in children. Unique molecular identifiers were built into the TCRbeta library. In TCRdb, the PCR reads were re-called with MiXCR into one record per CDR3 protein. The repertoire holds around 450,000 distinct CDR3 sequences, with around two fifths as singletons. Study-level findings and limits: At around two months after transplant, the alpha-beta T cells were reportedly derived from several hundred expanded clones that came from non-depleted graft cells.

The CDR3 length is 14 residues. The ends were cut back, 6 bases at V and 4 bases at J, with 13 bases in the middle. To note about this clonotype: Its antigen is not identified.

Specimen: PBMCs, collected before TCRalphabeta/CD19-depleted stem cell transplant. The rearrangement links TRBV12-3 or TRBV12-4 to TRBJ1-5; D ambiguous. This receptor was taken from a girl aged 2 to 9 with aplastic anemia, due to receive a stem cell transplant. The CDR3 region is CASSRDAENQPQHF. The DNA for the CDR3 is TGTGCCAGCAGCCGAGACGCAGAGAATCAGCCCCAGCATTTT.